This is a list of T cell receptor beta chains from one sample in a study of blood T cell repertoires in COVID-19. Libraries were prepared by immunoSEQ multiplex PCR; TCRdb keeps only in-frame clonotypes and omits some of them. The sample records roughly 260,000 clones, about four fifths being singletons. The sequencing input was peripheral blood. The receptor source for this set is a woman in her late teens or twenties with acute or convalescent COVID-19. Both conserved end residues are part of each CDR3. Fields, in order: V gene, J gene, CDR3 protein.

TRBV6-2/TRBV6-3,TRBJ2-1,CASSYSSGNYNEQFF
TRBV6-5,TRBJ2-3,CASSTGGHGADTQYF
TRBV7-2,TRBJ2-7,CASSLETGVGGRLDEQYF
TRBV28,TRBJ2-1,CASYSSGSSYNEQFF
TRBV18,TRBJ1-6,CASSPRRERNSPLHF
TRBV19,TRBJ1-5,CASSGNRGNNQPQHF
TRBV11-3,TRBJ2-3,CASSLGDQAGADTQYF
TRBV2,TRBJ2-7,CASMLDSPQPQYF
TRBV25-1,TRBJ2-7,CASSEKLGQGNEQYF
TRBV5-5,TRBJ2-4,CASSLKGQPIIIAKNIQYF
TRBV28,TRBJ2-1,CASSFSSGRVGEQFF
TRBV6-2/TRBV6-3,TRBJ2-3,CASSLGARGDTQYF
TRBV3-1/TRBV3-2,TRBJ1-6,CASSQDPQGGNSPLHF
TRBV29-1,TRBJ1-1,CSGYEQGMAEAFF
TRBV5-1,TRBJ1-3,CASSLQGSGNTIYF
TRBV5-4,TRBJ2-3,CASSIPGTYPTTDTQYF
TRBV6-6,TRBJ2-1,CASNEAINNEQFF
TRBV5-1,TRBJ2-5,CASSEIRTGETQYF
TRBV7-9,TRBJ2-2,CASSQARGTNTGELFF
TRBV28,TRBJ2-3,CASSSTGSTDTQYF
TRBV9,TRBJ2-7,CASSAQGQGVSEQYF
TRBV7-2,TRBJ2-3,CASSQTTASGYTDTQYF
TRBV10-3,TRBJ2-7,CAISDKGTGPYEQYF
TRBV9,TRBJ2-5,CASSFSGAGVGETQYF
TRBV5-1,TRBJ1-2,CASSLDVGQERGYTF
TRBV7-9,TRBJ2-2,CASSSRDSGTGELFF
TRBV5-4,TRBJ2-7,CASSRQTGDYSYEQYF
TRBV5-1,TRBJ1-2,CASSLEGEHYGYTF
TRBV7-2,TRBJ1-6,CASSTRQSSYNSPLHF
TRBV19,TRBJ2-3,CASSPTGASGRETDTQYF
TRBV5-1,TRBJ2-5,CASSLPRPNQETQYF
TRBV6-2/TRBV6-3,TRBJ2-1,CASSYSIRLVSFSEQFF
TRBV5-8,TRBJ2-3,CASSLFRGGSTDTQYF
TRBV4-2,TRBJ2-5,CASSQNPGQGQETQYF
TRBV13,TRBJ2-7,CASSLGTSGYEQYF
TRBV24-1,TRBJ1-1,CATSDLQGTEAFF
TRBV27,TRBJ2-7,CASSSLLGTGGVYEQYF
TRBV7-9,TRBJ1-4,CASSLLSTTNEKLFF
TRBV7-2,TRBJ2-3,CASSTYTDTQYF
TRBV5-1,TRBJ1-2,CASSLSGQNNYGYTF
TRBV7-2,TRBJ1-1,CASSYNLGGSRGFTEAFF
TRBV6-5,TRBJ2-7,CASSYAASGSYEQYF
TRBV7-9,TRBJ2-1,CASSDFALRGSSNEQFF
TRBV11-2,TRBJ1-4,CASSLGGNEKLFF
TRBV3-1/TRBV3-2,TRBJ2-1,CAPCQQVFRNQTAGYNEQFF
TRBV6-6,TRBJ1-5,CASSYDRANQPQHF
TRBV30,TRBJ1-5,CAWSSGGNQPQHF
TRBV6-5,TRBJ2-1,CASSYSLASVGEQFF